The 27 T cell receptor beta chains below were found in one sample sequenced in a study of technical replicates of blood from a few donors. TCRdb's table, derived via immunoSEQ multiplex PCR, lists solely in-frame clones and lacks some. There are around 16,000 clones in the sample; roughly 86% occur only once, and about 10% lies in the top ten. Sequencing was done on a sample of PBMCs. These receptors were collected from a human donor in good health.

The rearrangement joins TRBV27 to TRBJ2-5, with 8 bases identical to TRBD1. The CDR3 is 14 amino acids. V lost 3 bases, J lost 5 bases, and 5 bases stayed unmatched. The germline CDR1 and CDR2 sequences are MNHEY and SMNVEV (reference sequence). Here the CDR3 reads CASSLAGGQETQYF. CDR3 nucleotide sequence: TGTGCCAGCAGTTTGGCAGGGGGCCAGGAGACCCAGTACTTC.

The genes are TRBV10-2 and TRBJ2-7; 9 bases are a match to TRBD2. This CDR3 spans 13 amino acids. Germline assignment: CDR1 WSHSY and CDR2 SAAADI. V shed 7 bases and J 6 bases; nucleotides not matched to a gene: 7. The CDR3 sequence is CASIKAGGIEQYF. CDR3 bases: TGCGCCAGCATCAAAGCGGGGGGAATCGAGCAGTACTTC.

The rearrangement links TRBV11-2 to TRBJ2-5; 7 bases match TRBD2. CDR1 SGHAT and CDR2 FQNNGV come from the germline V gene. The CDR3 runs 14 residues. Trimming at V came to 5 bases and at J to 4 bases, leaving 7 bases not matched to a gene. The CDR3 DNA follows: TGTGCCAGCAGCCCTCGGGAGGATGGAGAGACCCAGTACTTC. Residues: CASSPREDGETQYF. Full variable domain (outside the CDR3, taken from reference TRBV11-2 and TRBJ2-5): EAGVAQSPRYKIIEKRQSVAFWCNPISGHATLYWYQQILGQGPKLLIQFQNNGVVDDSQLPKDRFSAERLKGVDSTLKIQPAKLEDSAVYLCASSPREDGETQYFGPGTRLLVL.

The chain joins TRBV7-9 to TRBJ1-3, with D perhaps TRBD1 (6 bases). Germline V gene sequence: CDR1 SEHNR, CDR2 FQNEAQ (reference sequence). The V end was cut by 8 bases, the J end by 0 bases, with 14 bases between. The CDR3 sequence is 15 residues long. The DNA of the CDR3 is TGTGCCAGCCGCGCGGAAGGGGGCTCTGGAAACACCATATATTTT. Protein: CASRAEGGSGNTIYF.

This clone was recorded only once. V usage is TRBV28 and J usage is TRBJ2-7, with 7 bases that match TRBD2. CDR3 length: 16 residues. V shed 3 bases and J 0 bases; nucleotides not matched to a gene: 8. CDR1 and CDR2 (germline): MDHEN, SYDVKM. CDR3 region: CASSLAGAGDSYEQYF. Here the CDR3 DNA reads TGTGCCAGCAGTTTGGCCGGGGCGGGAGACTCCTACGAGCAGTACTTC.

V gene TRBV30 combines with J gene TRBJ1-4, with D hard to call. The germline V gene has CDR1 GTSNPN and CDR2 SVGIG (reference sequence). The CDR3 has 17 amino acids. Trimming removed 3 bases from V and 8 bases from J, with 25 bases in between. CDR3 sequence: CAWRIFQQPAGKEKLFF. For the CDR3, the DNA is TGTGCCTGGAGGATCTTCCAGCAGCCCGCCGGGAAGGAAAAACTGTTTTTT.

The V and J genes are TRBV27 and TRBJ2-3; TRBD1 aligns across 9 bases. V lost 3 bases, J lost 2 bases, and 6 bases stayed unmatched. The V gene's germline CDR1 is MNHEY and CDR2 SMNVEV (reference sequence). The CDR3 runs to 16 residues. The CDR3 protein is CASSFGQGPSTDTQYF. CDR3 bases: TGTGCCAGCAGTTTCGGACAGGGGCCCTCCACAGATACGCAGTATTTT.

The gene calls are TRBV28 and TRBJ2-1; 9 positions agree with TRBD1. The V gene end was trimmed by 6 bases and the J gene end by 12 bases; junction bases not matched to a gene: 15. Per the germline V gene, CDR1 is MDHEN and CDR2 is SYDVKM. There are 15 residues in the CDR3. In nucleotides, the CDR3 is TGTGCCAGCAGCGACCCGGGACAGGGCCGAGACGGGCAGTTCTTC. Protein product: CASSDPGQGRDGQFF. The full variable domain, completed using reference TRBV28 and TRBJ2-1, is DVKVTQSSRYLVKRTGEKVFLECVQDMDHENMFWYRQDPGLGLRLIYFSYDVKMKEKGDIPEGYSVSREKKERFSLILESASTNQTSMYLCASSDPGQGRDGQFFGPGTRLTVL.

The J gene is TRBJ2-2, the V gene TRBV7-2; the D gene is possibly TRBD2 (5 bases). V lost 0 bases and J lost 4, with 12 bases in between. Germline CDR1 reads SGHTA; CDR2 reads FQGNSA. The CDR3 sequence is 16 residues long. CDR3 nucleotides: TGTGCCAGCAGCTTAGCGGCTAGCTGGACCACCGGGGAGCTGTTTTTT. As protein: CASSLAASWTTGELFF.

CDR3 nucleotide sequence: TGTGCCACCGGCCGGGACAGGGGCGAGCAGTACTTC. Protein product: CATGRDRGEQYF. The chain joins TRBV15 to TRBJ2-7; TRBD1 aligns across 10 bases. The CDR3 is made up of 12 amino acids. The V segment lost 8 bases and the J segment 6 bases; nucleotides outside the gene matches: 4. From germline, CDR1 is LNHNV and CDR2 YYDKDF (reference sequence).

This chain connects TRBV13 to TRBJ2-7; 9 bases map to TRBD2. The V segment lost 3 bases and the J segment 0 bases; nucleotides outside the gene matches: 3. Germline-derived CDR1 and CDR2 are PRHDT and FYEKMQ (reference sequence). This CDR3 has 15 amino acids. CDR3 amino acids: CASSFQREASYEQYF. The CDR3 DNA follows: TGTGCCAGCAGCTTCCAGCGGGAGGCCTCCTACGAGCAGTACTTC.

J is TRBJ1-2 and V is TRBV6-1; a possible D gene is TRBD1 (6 bases). Germline V gene lookup returns CDR1 MNHNS and CDR2 SASEGT. With 1 base removed from V and 4 bases from J, the gap between germline ends came to 16 bases. The CDR3 runs 16 residues. CDR3 in DNA: TGTGCCAGCAGTGAAGACCCTGGACAGATTCTCTATGGCTACACCTTC. Its translation: CASSEDPGQILYGYTF.

The chain carries TRBV5-8 and TRBJ2-3; D might be TRBD2 (7 bases). The CDR3 has 17 residues. The germline CDR1 and CDR2 sequences are SGHTS and YDEGEE. The germline V and J ends were trimmed by 2 bases and 6 bases, with 22 bases remaining between them. Here the CDR3 DNA reads TGTGCCAGCAGCTTTCGGATGGGCGGGGGCTCGCTTGATACGCAGTATTTT. It translates to CASSFRMGGGSLDTQYF.

This chain connects TRBV19 to TRBJ2-1, with D possibly being TRBD2 (5 bases). The V gene's germline CDR1 is LNHDA and CDR2 SQIVND (reference sequence). The CDR3 covers 14 residues. The V end lost 3 bases, the J end lost 5 bases, and 11 bases lay between the germline ends. CDR3 loop: CASSIGRANNEQFF. Written as DNA, the CDR3 is TGTGCCAGTAGTATCGGGCGGGCGAACAATGAGCAGTTCTTC.

V and J are TRBV7-9 and TRBJ2-7; D unresolved. There are 14 residues in the CDR3. Trimming left V 2 bases short and J 5 bases short, with 13 bases between. The V gene's germline CDR1 is SEHNR and CDR2 FQNEAQ (reference sequence). The CDR3 DNA is TGTGCCAGCAGCTTAAGAGGAGTAGGCGACGAGCAGTACTTC. This translates into CASSLRGVGDEQYF.

The rearrangement links TRBV27 to TRBJ1-2; D ambiguous. The CDR3 loop spans 13 amino acids. CDR1 is MNHEY and CDR2 is SMNVEV in the germline V gene (reference sequence). V lost 5 bases to trimming and J lost 7 bases, with 14 bases between them. CDR3: CASSLLAGSGYTF. The CDR3 DNA reads TGTGCCAGCAGTCTTCTGGCGGGGAGTGGCTACACCTTC.

This chain uses TRBV11-1 with TRBJ2-5, with TRBD1 matching over 11 bases. V dropped 3 bases and J dropped 2; count of bases not matched to a gene: 2. The CDR3 sequence is 15 residues long. Germline V gene lookup returns CDR1 SGHAT and CDR2 FQDESV (reference sequence). CDR3 in DNA: TGTGCCAGCAGCTTTGGGGACAGGGGGCAAGAGACCCAGTACTTC. Translation: CASSFGDRGQETQYF.

This clone has just one count. This chain links TRBV2 with TRBJ1-3; weak D call: TRBD1 (6 bases). Per the germline V gene, CDR1 is SNHLY and CDR2 is FYNNEI. V was cut by 4 bases and J by 4 bases, with 8 bases left in between. The CDR3 totals 13 residues. The CDR3: CASSVGTGNTIYF. The CDR3 DNA sequence: TGTGCCAGCAGTGTGGGGACAGGAAACACCATATATTTT.

The V and J genes are TRBV5-4 and TRBJ2-1, with 9 positions matching TRBD2. The V gene's germline CDR1 is SGHNT and CDR2 YYREEE (reference sequence). The CDR3 runs to 15 residues. V shed 1 base, J shed 6 bases, and the junction held 5 bases outside the gene matches. The CDR3 DNA reads as TGTGCCAGCAGCTTGAGTCTAGCGGGGAGCAATGAGCAGTTCTTC. Protein: CASSLSLAGSNEQFF.

The chain has TRBV18 and TRBJ2-1, with TRBD2 matching 10 bases. Germline-derived CDR1 and CDR2 are KGHSH and LQKENI. The junction had 4 bases not matched to a gene; V was cut back by 3 bases and J by 5 bases. The CDR3 is 15 amino acids. The CDR3 region has the DNA TGTGCCAGCTCACCTGGAGCGGGAGGGAACAATGAGCAGTTCTTC. Its translation: CASSPGAGGNNEQFF.

Note on this clone: An end of the junction differs from the germline gene, which may be a read error. The sample contains more than one DNA sequence encoding this CDR3. The chain links TRBV6-5 to TRBJ2-3; possible D gene TRBD2, 6 bases. CDR3 length: 15 amino acids. Germline CDR1 is MNHEY and CDR2 is SVGAGI. Here the CDR3 reads CASSYRSGSTDTQYF. In nucleotides, the CDR3 is TGTGCCAGTAGTTACCGTAGCGGTAGCACAGATACGCAGTATTTT.

The chain links TRBV5-1 to TRBJ1-6; D not resolved. Germline CDR1 SGHRS, CDR2 YFSETQ. The CDR3 is made up of 15 amino acids. Trimming removed 0 bases at V and 11 bases at J, with 15 bases between. The CDR3 sequence: CASSLVRPKITPLHF. In nucleotides, the CDR3 is TGCGCCAGCAGCTTGGTGAGGCCCAAAATAACACCCCTCCACTTT. Variable domain in full (rest from reference TRBV5-1 and TRBJ1-6): KAGVTQTPRYLIKTRGQQVTLSCSPISGHRSVSWYQQTPGQGLQFLFEYFSETQRNKGNFPGRFSGRQFSNSRSEMNVSTLELGDSALYLCASSLVRPKITPLHFGNGTRLTVT.

The rearrangement uses TRBV30 and TRBJ2-7; 11 positions agree with TRBD2. Germline loops: CDR1 GTSNPN, CDR2 SVGIG (reference sequence). V shed 3 bases and J 1 base; nucleotides not matched to a gene: 2. The CDR3 covers 14 residues. DNA for the CDR3: TGTGCCTGGAGGGGGACTAGCGGATCCTACGAGCAGTACTTC. Protein: CAWRGTSGSYEQYF. Full variable domain (missing parts from reference TRBV30 and TRBJ2-7): SQTIHQWPATLVQPVGSPLSLECTVEGTSNPNLYWYRQAAGRGLQLLFYSVGIGQISSEVPQNLSASRPQDRQFILSSKKLLLSDSGFYLCAWRGTSGSYEQYFGPGTRLTVT.

The V call is TRBV5-1, the J call TRBJ2-3, with D possibly matching TRBD2 (5 bases). Trimming shortened V by 0 bases and J by 3 bases, and 11 bases separated the two germline ends. Germline V gene lookup returns CDR1 SGHRS and CDR2 YFSETQ. CDR3 length: 15 amino acids. CDR3 loop: CASSLGFGGTDTQYF. CDR3 bases: TGCGCCAGCAGCTTGGGGTTTGGAGGTACAGATACGCAGTATTTT.

J is TRBJ1-2 and V is TRBV5-6; no firm D call. The ends were cut back, 6 bases at V and 9 bases at J, with 15 bases in the middle. Looked up from germline, CDR1 is SGHDT and CDR2 is YYEEEE. This CDR3 is 12 amino acids long. The CDR3 DNA follows: TGTGCCAGCACCGGGGAGTCGGGAAGCTACACCTTC. Translation: CASTGESGSYTF.

CDR3 protein: CASGLARTTFPYEQYF. CDR3 nucleotides: TGTGCTAGTGGTTTGGCACGGACAACCTTCCCCTACGAGCAGTACTTC. The chain carries TRBV12-5 and TRBJ2-7, with D perhaps TRBD1 (5 bases). Germline V gene sequence: CDR1 LGHNT, CDR2 FRNRAP. V lost 1 base to trimming and J lost 2 bases, with 15 bases between them. The CDR3 sequence is 16 residues long.

The chain links TRBV2 to TRBJ2-3, with D hard to call. V lost 7 bases, J lost 5 bases, and 7 bases lay in between. The CDR3 consists of 11 residues. Per germline, CDR1 SNHLY and CDR2 FYNNEI. DNA for the CDR3: TGTGCCAGCACCCCCCGAGATACGCAGTATTTT. Translated: CASTPRDTQYF.